This T cell receptor (beta chain) was found in a study of patients and donors after allogeneic stem cell transplantation. CDR1 DFQATT and CDR2 SNEGSKA come from the germline V gene (reference sequence). The V end was cut by 0 bases, the J end by 3 bases, with 4 bases between. The CDR3 consists of 12 residues. TCRdb re-called the RT-PCR reads with MiXCR, one entry per CDR3 protein. The sample consists of around 200,000 distinct CDR3 sequences, around 40% of them appearing once. Source material: blood, either unsorted or a sorted T cell fraction (not recorded which). The sequence was collected from a human donor who was either an allogeneic HSCT recipient or a stem cell or donor lymphocyte infusion donor (not recorded which). It is not recorded whose cells these are; they may come from a transplant donor. The genes are TRBV20-1 and TRBJ2-3, with unresolved D. CDR3 DNA: TGCAGTGCTAGAGACCATACAGATACGCAGTATTTT. Its translation is CSARDHTDTQYF.